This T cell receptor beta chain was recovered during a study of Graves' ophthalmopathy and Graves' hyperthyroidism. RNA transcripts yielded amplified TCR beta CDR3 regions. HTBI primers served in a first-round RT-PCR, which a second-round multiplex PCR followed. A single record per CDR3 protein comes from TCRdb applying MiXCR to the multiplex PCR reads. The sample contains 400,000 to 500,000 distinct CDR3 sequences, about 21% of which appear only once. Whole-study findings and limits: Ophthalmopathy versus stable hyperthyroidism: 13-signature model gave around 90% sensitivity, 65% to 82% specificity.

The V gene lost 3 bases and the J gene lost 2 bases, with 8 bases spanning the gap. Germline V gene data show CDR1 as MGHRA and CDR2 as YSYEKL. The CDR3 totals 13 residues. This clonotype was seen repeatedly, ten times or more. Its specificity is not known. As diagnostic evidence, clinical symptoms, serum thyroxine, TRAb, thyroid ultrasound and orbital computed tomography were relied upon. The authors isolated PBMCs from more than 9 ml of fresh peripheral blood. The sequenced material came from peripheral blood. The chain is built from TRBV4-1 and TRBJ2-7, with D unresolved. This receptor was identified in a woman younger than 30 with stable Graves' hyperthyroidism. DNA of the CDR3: TGCGCCAGCAGCCATTCTCCAGCCTACGAGCAGTACTTC. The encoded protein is CASSHSPAYEQYF.